A single sample is the source of the 20 T cell receptor beta chains below, sequenced in a study of T cells in Graves' hyperthyroidism and ophthalmopathy. What was amplified from RNA transcripts were TCR beta CDR3 regions. The TCR CDR3 first-round RT-PCR relied on the HTBI primer set. TCRdb reprocessed the multiplex PCR reads via MiXCR and lists one record per CDR3 protein. The profile shows 330,000 or so distinct CDR3 sequences, about a sixth of them singletons. The specimen sequenced was blood. The source is a woman aged 40-49 years with Graves' ophthalmopathy.

This clonotype has at least ten counts. The chain has TRBV19 and TRBJ1-5, with a tentative D call TRBD1 (5 bases). The CDR3 covers 14 residues. The V gene's germline CDR1 is LNHDA and CDR2 SQIVND (reference sequence). Deletions cut 7 bases from V and 7 bases from J, with 17 bases between. The chain's CDR3 is CASTRQRTTQPQHF. In DNA form, the CDR3 reads TGTGCCAGTACCCGACAGAGAACTACCCAGCCCCAGCATTTT.

The table lists this clonotype with many counts. At one end the junction does not follow the germline gene, possibly because of a read error. This chain joins TRBV11-2 and TRBJ2-7; D may be TRBD2 (7 bases). CDR1 and CDR2 from the germline V gene are SGHAT and FQNNGV. The CDR3 has 16 amino acids. The DNA for the CDR3 is TGTGCCAGCCGCTTCGGCGGGGGCGACCTCTTCTACGAGCAGTACTTC. Its translation: CASRFGGGDLFYEQYF.

This clonotype has at least ten counts. The V and J genes are TRBV4-3 and TRBJ2-4; maybe TRBD2 (5 bases). V was clipped by 4 bases and J by 2 bases, with 6 bases between them. CDR3 length equals 13 residues. Germline lookup yields CDR1 LGHNA and CDR2 YSLEER. The CDR3 region is CASSRGPKNIQYF. The CDR3 DNA reads as TGCGCCAGCAGCCGAGGGCCCAAAAACATTCAGTACTTC.

This clonotype was observed at least ten times. The rearrangement uses TRBV6-1 and TRBJ2-7, with 7 bases identical to TRBD2. CDR3 length: 14 residues. CDR1 and CDR2 from the germline V gene are MNHNS and SASEGT. The V segment lost 8 bases and the J segment 6 bases; nucleotides outside the gene matches: 13. CDR3 sequence (DNA): TGTGCCAGCGCTGGCGGGAGAGCCTTCTCCGAGCAGTACTTC. It specifies CASAGGRAFSEQYF.

This clonotype was observed many times. The chain carries TRBV19 and TRBJ1-2; no clear D. CDR3 size: 13 residues. The germline V gene has CDR1 LNHDA and CDR2 SQIVND (reference sequence). Trimming took off 4 bases at V and 7 bases at J, with 13 bases between the two ends. CDR3 nucleotides: TGTGCCAGTAGTACCCACAAAGCTGGTGGCTACACCTTC. Protein: CASSTHKAGGYTF.

At least ten counts were recorded for this clonotype. The chain joins TRBV10-1 to TRBJ2-7; 11 nucleotides line up with TRBD2. The CDR3 contains 16 residues. Per germline, CDR1 WNHNN and CDR2 SYGVQD (reference sequence). The trim removed 2 bases at V and 4 bases at J, leaving 7 bases unmatched. The CDR3 coding sequence is TGCGCCAGCAGTGAGGTAGCGGGAGGGCCAATATACGAGCAGTACTTC. Translating gives CASSEVAGGPIYEQYF.

This clonotype was counted many times. The chain couples TRBV15 to TRBJ2-6; D may be TRBD2 (5 bases). This CDR3 comprises 17 residues. Per the germline V gene, CDR1 is LNHNV and CDR2 is YYDKDF (reference sequence). Trimming took off 0 bases at V and 2 bases at J, with 11 bases between the two ends. CDR3 sequence (DNA): TGTGCCACCAGCAGAGATTTAGGGAGACCTGGGGCCAACGTCCTGACTTTC. This sequence encodes CATSRDLGRPGANVLTF.

This clonotype was detected many times. The chain recombines TRBV12-3 or TRBV12-4 with TRBJ2-7; 11 nucleotides match TRBD2. This CDR3 has 15 residues. V dropped 5 bases and J dropped 2; count of bases not matched to a gene: 5. CDR3 DNA: TGTGCCAGCAGTCGGACTAGCGGGTGGACCTACGAGCAGTACTTC. As protein: CASSRTSGWTYEQYF.

The genes are TRBV6-1 and TRBJ1-2, with TRBD1 matching over 10 bases. Germline V CDR1 and CDR2: MNHNS, SASEGT. The length of the CDR3 is 15 residues. J was trimmed by 5 bases and V by 3 bases; bases with no gene match: 6. The CDR3 DNA is TGTGCCAGCAGTGACCTGAGACAGGGGGCTTATGGCTACACCTTC. Its protein product is CASSDLRQGAYGYTF.

The sample holds a few counts of this clonotype. This rearrangement joins TRBV6-2 or TRBV6-3 to TRBJ1-1; a weak D match, TRBD1 (5 bases). Germline-derived CDR1 and CDR2 are MNHEY and SVGEGT. V was cut by 8 bases and J by 0 bases, with 13 bases left in between. This CDR3 comprises 14 residues. The CDR3 sequence is CASVGQGMNTEAFF. CDR3 nucleotides: TGTGCCAGCGTGGGGCAGGGTATGAACACTGAAGCTTTCTTT.

The CDR3 bases are TGTGCCAGCAGCTCCCCGTTTGCGGATTTGTTCGAGCAGTACTTC. This encodes CASSSPFADLFEQYF. The chain is built from TRBV11-2 and TRBJ2-7, with D unresolved. V lost 4 bases and J lost 6, with 19 bases in between. The CDR3 is made up of 15 amino acids. The germline V gene has CDR1 SGHAT and CDR2 FQNNGV.

This clonotype was seen at least ten times. The chain employs TRBV28 and TRBJ2-7; 11 nucleotides align to TRBD1. The V gene's germline CDR1 is MDHEN and CDR2 SYDVKM. V dropped 3 bases and J dropped 6; count of bases not matched to a gene: 4. This CDR3 contains 14 residues. CDR3 DNA sequence: TGTGCCAGCAGTTTGGTCGGGACAGGGGGCGAGCAGTACTTC. It codes for CASSLVGTGGEQYF. The whole variable domain, filled in from reference TRBV28 and TRBJ2-7, reads DVKVTQSSRYLVKRTGEKVFLECVQDMDHENMFWYRQDPGLGLRLIYFSYDVKMKEKGDIPEGYSVSREKKERFSLILESASTNQTSMYLCASSLVGTGGEQYFGPGTRLTVT.

This clonotype was counted ten times or more. A much larger clone differs from this one at a single base, so this may be a read error. The chain combines TRBV6-5 with TRBJ1-1; 8 bases are shared with TRBD1. The germline gives CDR1 MNHEY, CDR2 SVGAGI. CDR3 length: 15 residues. CDR3 protein: CTSSYGDRMNTEAFF. CDR3 bases: TGTACCAGCAGCTATGGGGACAGGATGAACACTGAAGCTTTCTTT.

This clonotype appeared many times. The chain employs TRBV2 and TRBJ1-5, with 12 bases identical to TRBD1. After removal of 3 bases from V and 2 bases from J, the junction contained 5 bases not matched to a gene. This CDR3 has 17 residues. Germline CDR1 is SNHLY and CDR2 is FYNNEI. CDR3 protein: CASSDRGQGARNQPQHF. DNA of the CDR3: TGTGCCAGCAGTGATAGGGGACAGGGGGCGCGCAATCAGCCCCAGCATTTT.

J is TRBJ1-5 and V is TRBV28; 8 positions match TRBD1. V lost 5 bases, J lost 4 bases, and 19 bases stayed unmatched. This CDR3 contains 19 residues. Germline assignment: CDR1 MDHEN and CDR2 SYDVKM. CDR3 bases: TGTGCCAGCAGTCTATTACTTGTGGGTTCAGGGGGCTCTAATCAGCCCCAGCATTTT. Its protein is CASSLLLVGSGGSNQPQHF.

This clonotype has ten or more counts. The chain carries TRBV6-4 and TRBJ1-1; D ambiguous. This CDR3 region has 13 residues. CDR1 and CDR2 from the germline V gene are MRHNA and SNTAGT. Trimming stripped 4 bases from V and 5 bases from J, with 11 bases between. Written as DNA, the CDR3 is TGTGCCAGCAGTGTGGGCCTTGGGACTGAAGCTTTCTTT. Its translation is CASSVGLGTEAFF.

In its sample, this clonotype was seen many times. Compared with germline, one end of the junction differs, possibly owing to a read error. The CDR3 DNA sequence: TGTGCTAGCAGCATGGATCTGACAGGGGAGGGCTACACCTTC. Amino acids: CASSMDLTGEGYTF. The chain combines TRBV7-7 with TRBJ1-2, with 8 bases lining up with TRBD1. Germline values: CDR1 SSHAT, CDR2 FNYEAQ (reference sequence). The length of the CDR3 is 14 residues. The whole variable domain, remainder taken from reference TRBV7-7 and TRBJ1-2, is GAGVSQSPRYKVTKRGQDVTLRCDPISSHATLYWYQQALGQGPEFLTYFNYEAQPDKSGLPSDRFSAERPEGSISTLTIQRTEQRDSAMYRCASSMDLTGEGYTFGSGTRLTVV.

Ten or more counts support this clonotype. The rearrangement uses TRBV28 and TRBJ2-5; D is undetermined. CDR1 and CDR2 (germline): MDHEN, SYDVKM. The CDR3 length is 15 residues. The V end lost 2 bases, the J end lost 4 bases, and 14 bases lay between the germline ends. CDR3 region: CASSLPASGGETQYF. In DNA, the CDR3 is TGTGCCAGCAGTTTACCTGCTAGTGGTGGAGAGACCCAGTACTTC.

The sample holds many counts of this clonotype. This chain joins TRBV5-1 and TRBJ2-2; 9 bases fit TRBD1. The trim removed 0 bases at V and 6 bases at J, leaving 6 bases unmatched. This CDR3 is 16 amino acids long. Germline V gene lookup returns CDR1 SGHRS and CDR2 YFSETQ. CDR3 DNA: TGCGCCAGCAGCTTGGAGGGACAGGGTCGCTCCGGGGAGCTGTTTTTT. Encoded protein: CASSLEGQGRSGELFF.

The chain couples TRBV6-1 to TRBJ2-7, with D perhaps being TRBD1 or TRBD2 (5 bases each). V lost 6 bases, J lost 2 bases, and 26 bases lay in between. This CDR3 is 18 amino acids long. The germline CDR1 and CDR2 sequences are MNHNS and SASEGT. The CDR3 bases are TGTGCCAGCAGCCAAGCGCGGTCCGTCGGGACGAACCCCTACGAGCAGTACTTC. Protein product: CASSQARSVGTNPYEQYF.